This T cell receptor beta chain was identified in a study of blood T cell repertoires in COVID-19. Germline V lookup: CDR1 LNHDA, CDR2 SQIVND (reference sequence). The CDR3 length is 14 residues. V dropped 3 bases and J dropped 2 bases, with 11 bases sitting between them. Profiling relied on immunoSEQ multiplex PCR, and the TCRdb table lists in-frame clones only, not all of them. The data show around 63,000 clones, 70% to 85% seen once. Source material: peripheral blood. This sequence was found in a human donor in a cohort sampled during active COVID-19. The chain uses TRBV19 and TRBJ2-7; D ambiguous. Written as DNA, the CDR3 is TGTGCCAGTAGTATCCGCGAGGTCGCCTACGAGCAGTACTTC. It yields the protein CASSIREVAYEQYF. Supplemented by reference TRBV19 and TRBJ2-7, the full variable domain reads DGGITQSPKYLFRKEGQNVTLSCEQNLNHDAMYWYRQDPGQGLRLIYYSQIVNDFQKGDIAEGYSVSREKKESFPLTVTSAQKNPTAFYLCASSIREVAYEQYFGPGTRLTVT.